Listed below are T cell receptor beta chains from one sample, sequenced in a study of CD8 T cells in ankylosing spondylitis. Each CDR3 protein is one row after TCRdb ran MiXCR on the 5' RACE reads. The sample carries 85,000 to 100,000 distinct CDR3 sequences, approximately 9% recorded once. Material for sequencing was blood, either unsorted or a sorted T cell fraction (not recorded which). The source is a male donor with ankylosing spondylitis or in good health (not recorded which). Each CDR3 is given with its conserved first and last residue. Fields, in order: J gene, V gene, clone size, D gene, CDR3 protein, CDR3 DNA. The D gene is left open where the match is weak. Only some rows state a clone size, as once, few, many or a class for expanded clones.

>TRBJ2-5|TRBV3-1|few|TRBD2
CASSPGLAGGGQETQYF
TGTGCCAGCAGCCCTGGACTAGCGGGGGGTGGGCAAGAGACCCAGTACTTC
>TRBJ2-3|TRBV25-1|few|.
CASSTSSTDTQYF
TGTGCCAGCAGTACTTCTAGCACAGATACGCAGTATTTT
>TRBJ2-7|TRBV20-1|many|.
CSASRVRGSSYEQYF
TGCAGTGCTAGTAGGGTACGGGGGTCGTCCTACGAGCAGTACTTC
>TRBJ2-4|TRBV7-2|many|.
CASSFRQTVAKNIQYF
TGTGCCAGCAGCTTCCGACAGACAGTAGCCAAAAACATTCAGTACTTC
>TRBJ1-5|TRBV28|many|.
CASKGRILSNQPQHF
TGTGCCAGCAAGGGGAGAATCCTTAGCAATCAGCCCCAGCATTTT
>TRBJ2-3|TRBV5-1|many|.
CASSSHNREKSTDTQYF
TGCGCCAGCAGCTCGCACAACCGGGAGAAAAGCACAGATACGCAGTATTTT
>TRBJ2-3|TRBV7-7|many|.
CASSPRLADTQYF
TGTGCTAGCAGCCCCCGACTAGCAGATACGCAGTATTTT
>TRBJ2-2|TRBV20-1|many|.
CSAILGTLTGELFF
TGCAGTGCGATACTAGGAACCCTTACCGGGGAGCTGTTTTTT
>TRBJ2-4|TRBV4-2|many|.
CASSQDPRGVAKNIQYF
TGTGCCAGCAGCCAAGATCCCAGGGGGGTAGCCAAAAACATTCAGTACTTC
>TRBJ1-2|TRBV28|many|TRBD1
CASGTGGYGYTF
TGTGCCAGCGGGACAGGGGGGTATGGCTACACCTTC
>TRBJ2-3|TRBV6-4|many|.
CASSVKGATDTQYF
TGTGCCAGCAGTGTTAAGGGAGCCACAGATACGCAGTATTTT
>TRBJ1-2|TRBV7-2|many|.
CASSLEGRRGYTF
TGTGCCAGCAGCTTAGAAGGGAGGCGGGGCTACACCTTC
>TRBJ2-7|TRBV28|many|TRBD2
CASSFHGGSYEQYF
TGTGCCAGCAGTTTCCACGGGGGGAGCTACGAGCAGTACTTC
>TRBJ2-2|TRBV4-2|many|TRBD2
CASSPSMGSGGAGTGELFF
TGTGCCAGCAGCCCCTCCATGGGTAGCGGGGGGGCCGGGACCGGGGAGCTGTTTTTT
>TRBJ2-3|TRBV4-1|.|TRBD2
CASSGLAGGSTDTQYF
TGCGCCAGCAGCGGACTAGCGGGGGGGAGCACAGATACGCAGTATTTT
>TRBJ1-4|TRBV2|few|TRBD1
CASRGVVRDRPEKLFF
TGTGCCAGCAGGGGGGTAGTACGGGACAGGCCTGAAAAACTGTTTTTT
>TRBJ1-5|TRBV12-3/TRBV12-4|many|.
CASSLLEGNQPQHF
TGTGCCAGCAGTTTATTGGAGGGAAATCAGCCCCAGCATTTT
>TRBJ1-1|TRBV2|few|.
CASSVRGAGTEAFF
TGTGCCAGCAGTGTTCGGGGGGCCGGCACTGAAGCTTTCTTT
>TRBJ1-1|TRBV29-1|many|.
CSVDLQKNTEAFF
TGCAGCGTTGACCTACAGAAGAACACTGAAGCTTTCTTT